These 3 T cell receptor beta chains share one sample of origin, sequenced in a study of memory CD4+ T cells and cytomegalovirus serostatus. Method: immunoSEQ multiplex PCR; TCRdb's copy keeps in-frame clones and lacks some. The table lists about 100,000 clones, 75% to 85% of them singletons. Single viable CD3+CD4+CD8-CD45RO+ cells were sorted as the memory CD4+ T cells. Sequencing input: memory CD4+ T cells from blood. These TCRs come from an adult in good health and CMV-seropositive.

As regards this clone: At the DNA level, this CDR3 is encoded by other sequences in the same sample as well. The chain couples TRBV9 to TRBJ1-3, with D possibly being TRBD1 (5 bases). Per germline, CDR1 SGDLS and CDR2 YYNGEE. This CDR3 contains 14 residues. Trimming took off 2 bases at V and 3 bases at J, with 9 bases between the two ends. The CDR3 DNA reads TGTGCCAGCAGCGTCGGGACCGTTGGAAACACCATATATTTT. Translation gives CASSVGTVGNTIYF.

The chain joins TRBV19 to TRBJ2-3; 10 bases are a match to TRBD1. The germline V gene has CDR1 LNHDA and CDR2 SQIVND (reference sequence). The CDR3 consists of 14 residues. With V trimmed by 9 bases and J by 1 base, 4 bases remained unmatched. CDR3 DNA sequence: TGTGCCAGCCTTGACAGGGGGCGCACAGATACGCAGTATTTT. Translating it yields CASLDRGRTDTQYF.

The chain is built from TRBV7-8 and TRBJ2-6, with D possibly being TRBD1 (6 bases). Looked up from germline, CDR1 is SGHVS and CDR2 is FQNEAQ. V shed 5 bases and J shed 0 bases, with 23 bases lying between them. The CDR3 consists of 20 residues. CDR3 sequence: CASSPYRVGSLGSGANVLTF. The CDR3 region has the DNA TGTGCCAGCAGCCCCTACAGGGTAGGCAGCTTGGGCTCTGGGGCCAACGTCCTGACTTTC. Full variable domain (rest looked up from reference TRBV7-8 and TRBJ2-6): GAGVSQSPRYKVAKRGQDVALRCDPISGHVSLFWYQQALGQGPEFLTYFQNEAQLDKSGLPSDRFFAERPEGSVSTLKIQRTQQEDSAVYLCASSPYRVGSLGSGANVLTFGAGSRLTVL.